The subject of this entry is one TCR beta chain. The antigen is undetermined. This entry comes from a study of blood T cells in healthy people across ages. The study's findings and limits: Getting older went along with TCR beta diversity per million T cells dropping roughly linearly.

PCR was performed a second time for roughly 7 to 12 cycles using a sample-barcoded 5' primer and a J-beta primer mix. TCRdb reprocessed the 5' RACE reads via MiXCR and lists one record per CDR3 protein. The sample records 1.5 million to 2 million distinct CDR3 sequences, 28% being singletons. The V end lost 8 bases, the J end lost 5 bases, and 11 bases lay between the germline ends. The CDR3 sequence is 12 residues long. Germline CDR1 SGHRS, CDR2 YFSETQ. Specimen: blood. The clonotype originates from a woman in her twenties or thirties in good health. The chain joins TRBV5-1 to TRBJ2-1, with D unclear. CDR3 coding DNA: TGCGCCAGAGTCGGGCAGAACAATGAGCAGTTCTTC. It is translated as CARVGQNNEQFF.